Here is one T cell receptor (beta chain) with its context. Its specific antigen is unknown. No base qualities exist here, and no much larger clone lies one base off it. The data stem from a study of spatial heterogeneity in lung cancer (dated by TCRdb to between 2018 and 2020). Study-level background: Beta-chain transcripts were consistently detected in greater numbers than alpha-chain transcripts, which likely reflected higher beta-chain transcript abundance. In the raw uncorrected reads, each unique combination of TCR and UMI appeared more than ten times on average. In non-small cell lung cancer, the study quantitatively compared TCR alpha and beta repertoires across several tumor regions, matched nontumor lung, and blood. Nonsynonymous mutation counts, determined by whole-exome sequencing of tumor tissue, were related to TCR repertoire features. Both alpha and beta chains were TCR-sequenced in samples taken at surgery, namely 220 tumor regions, fewer than 80 matched nontumor lung samples and some 53 PBMC samples.

The time point label on this specimen signifies: sample taken at primary tumor resection. Without any cell sorting, TCR sequencing was performed on whole RNA extracted either from tumor and nontumor lung tissue or from cryopreserved PBMC samples. The donors were 65 to 90 patients from the lung TRACERx cohort who had early-stage, untreated non-small cell lung cancer. A patient was chosen for TCR sequencing only when enough RNA was available from at least two tumor regions. Sequences LNHDA (CDR1) and SQIVND (CDR2) are obtained from the germline V gene (reference sequence). The junction carries 18 bases between V and J, which are trimmed by 5 bases and 10 bases respectively. The CDR3 starts with the cysteine, ends with the phenylalanine, and has 14 residues. The DNA shown is the 42-base CDR3, in frame from base 1. Libraries were constructed by 5' RACE. For sequencing, a NextSeq 500 was employed. The TCR library protocol attached a unique molecular identifier to each TCR cDNA molecule to allow correction of PCR and sequencing errors. On the study's bioinformatics: TCR identification, UMI-based error correction and CDR3 extraction were performed with Decombinator tools. TCRs above a frequency of 2 per 1,000, corresponding to the top 1% of the tumor frequency distribution, were defined as expanded. Renyi diversity was computed with the R vegan package after each repertoire had been subsampled 100 times to 5,000 TCRs. CDR3 similarity networks were built from amino acid triplet string-kernel similarity, connecting CDR3s with pairwise similarity above 0.82. The public reads were run again by TCRdb, first through fastp at Q25 and then through MiXCR, and only productive beta chains were kept. When rows share a CDR3 protein, they turn into one entry using the most common DNA and genes. For this entry, the V and J calls and clone size follow TCRdb and not the study's own pipeline. Within this sample are about 50,000 distinct CDR3 sequences, with around 7.6% of them counted one time only. Around an eighth of the sample is held by the ten biggest clonotypes.

Broader findings and caveats from the paper: Ubiquitous expanded tumor TCRs were found in blood more often at tumor resection than at routine follow-up. Confirming at a functional level the hypothesis that regional TCRs recognize regional mutations was considered to require additional single-cell paired TCR alpha and beta sequencing.

Specimen: PBMCs, collected at surgery. This clonotype was obtained from a female donor with early-stage non-small cell lung cancer. The rearranged segments are TRBV19 and TRBJ1-5; TRBD1 is possibly the D segment (5 matching bases). The CDR3 reads CASSFQGWLKPQHF. The DNA sequence reads TGTGCCAGTAGTTTTCAGGGATGGCTAAAACCCCAGCATTTT. Joined to the reference TRBV19 and TRBJ1-5 proteins, this CDR3 gives the full variable domain: DGGITQSPKYLFRKEGQNVTLSCEQNLNHDAMYWYRQDPGQGLRLIYYSQIVNDFQKGDIAEGYSVSREKKESFPLTVTSAQKNPTAFYLCASSFQGWLKPQHFGDGTRLSIL.